The 26 T cell receptor beta chains below come from one sample, sequenced in a study of T cells in Graves' hyperthyroidism and ophthalmopathy. TCR beta CDR3 region amplification was performed from RNA transcripts. The HTBI set primed first-round TCR CDR3 RT-PCR. One entry per CDR3 protein, called by TCRdb with MiXCR from the multiplex PCR reads. The sample carries hundreds of thousands of distinct CDR3 sequences, about 43% recorded once. Sample: peripheral blood or thyroid tissue (not recorded which). These receptors were taken from a woman aged 18-29 years with Graves' hyperthyroidism.

The rearrangement uses TRBV7-9 and TRBJ1-6; D call uncertain. Germline CDR1 SEHNR, CDR2 FQNEAQ (reference sequence). The CDR3 runs 16 residues. Trimming cost V 1 base and J 8 bases, with 15 bases left between them. The chain's CDR3 is CASSLDSAGRYSPLHF. The CDR3 DNA reads as TGTGCCAGCAGCTTAGATTCGGCAGGACGTTATTCACCCCTCCACTTT.

Concerning this clonotype: A read error is possible here, since a much larger clone lies one base away. V gene TRBV24-1 combines with J gene TRBJ2-5; TRBD1 might be the D (5 bases). Looked up from germline, CDR1 is KGHDR and CDR2 is SFDVKD. The CDR3 totals 14 residues. CDR3 region: CATSYLGQQETQYF. CDR3 nucleotide sequence: TGTGCCACCAGTTATTTGGGGCAGCAAGAGACCCAGTACTTC.

This rearrangement joins TRBV11-1 to TRBJ2-2; D unresolved. Trimming shortened V by 5 bases and J by 1 base, and 14 bases separated the two germline ends. CDR3 length equals 16 residues. Germline V gene data show CDR1 as SGHAT and CDR2 as FQDESV (reference sequence). In DNA form, the CDR3 reads TGTGCCAGCAGCCCCACCAGTGATGAGAACACCGGGGAGCTGTTTTTT. Translation: CASSPTSDENTGELFF. The variable domain in full, with the rest retrieved from reference TRBV11-1 and TRBJ2-2, is EAEVAQSPRYKITEKSQAVAFWCDPISGHATLYWYRQILGQGPELLVQFQDESVVDDSQLPKDRFSAERLKGVDSTLKIQPAELGDSAMYLCASSPTSDENTGELFFGEGSRLTVL.

The chain employs TRBV7-2 and TRBJ1-4; a possible D gene is TRBD1 (5 bases). V was shortened by 1 base and J by 0 bases, with 21 bases between the two germline ends. Germline V CDR1 and CDR2: SGHTA, FQGNSA. The CDR3 spans 20 residues. CDR3 coding DNA: TGTGCCAGCAGCTTAGTTCCCAACAGCGCAGGGAGATCAACTAATGAAAAACTGTTTTTT. Protein: CASSLVPNSAGRSTNEKLFF. The variable domain in full, completed from reference TRBV7-2 and TRBJ1-4, reads GAGVSQSPSNKVTEKGKDVELRCDPISGHTALYWYRQSLGQGLEFLIYFQGNSAPDKSGLPSDRFSAERTGGSVSTLTIQRTQQEDSAVYLCASSLVPNSAGRSTNEKLFFGSGTQLSVL.

This clonotype came up many times. The rearrangement links TRBV29-1 to TRBJ1-2, with TRBD1 matching 7 bases. The CDR3 is 14 amino acids. Germline lookup yields CDR1 SQVTM and CDR2 ANQGSEA. Germline trimming cut 4 bases from V and 1 base from J; bases unmatched to any gene: 6. CDR3 in DNA: TGCAGCGTTGTACGGGACAGAAATAACTATGGCTACACCTTC. Protein: CSVVRDRNNYGYTF.

On this clonotype itself: Possible read error: a much larger clone is one base away. The rearrangement joins TRBV10-3 to TRBJ1-5, with D hard to call. Germline values: CDR1 ENHRY, CDR2 SYGVKD. V lost 3 bases to trimming and J lost 1 base, with 10 bases between them. CDR3 length equals 15 residues. The DNA for the CDR3 is TGTGCCATCAGTGATTGGTTGGAAAGCAATCAGCCCCAGCATTTT. Protein: CAISDWLESNQPQHF.

V gene TRBV25-1 combines with J gene TRBJ1-2; D is unclear. Per the germline V gene, CDR1 is MGHDK and CDR2 is SYGVNS. V was shortened by 4 bases and J by 7 bases, with 19 bases between the two germline ends. CDR3 size: 15 residues. CDR3 coding DNA: TGTGCCAGCAGTGGGGCGGAGCAGTCACCAAGTGGCTACACCTTC. Protein: CASSGAEQSPSGYTF.

This chain uses TRBV29-1 with TRBJ2-7; a weak D match, TRBD1 (5 bases). The V and J ends lost 7 bases and 5 bases respectively, with 24 bases between them. The germline V gene encodes CDR1 SQVTM and CDR2 ANQGSEA. The CDR3 length is 15 residues. The DNA of the CDR3 is TGCAGCGCCTCTCGCGGCACAGGTGCCCCCCACGAGCAGTACTTC. It translates to CSASRGTGAPHEQYF.

The chain has TRBV6-9 and TRBJ1-2, with D possibly matching TRBD1 (6 bases). Germline CDR1 and CDR2: MNHGY and SVAAGI. V was clipped by 2 bases and J by 1 base, with 11 bases between them. There are 15 residues in the CDR3. The CDR3: CASSYGGGNNYGYTF. The CDR3 bases are TGTGCCAGCAGTTATGGGGGGGGCAATAACTATGGCTACACCTTC.

V and J are TRBV2 and TRBJ2-5; 11 bases line up with TRBD2. Judging by the DNA end, TRBJ2-7 fits better; the J call may be wrong. CDR3 size: 16 residues. Per the germline V gene, CDR1 is SNHLY and CDR2 is FYNNEI. The CDR3 is CASRPLAGASSYEQYF. In nucleotides, the CDR3 is TGTGCCAGCAGACCACTAGCGGGAGCTTCCTCCTACGAGCAGTACTTC.

The sample holds a few counts of this clonotype. The V gene is TRBV2, the J gene TRBJ2-7; D might be TRBD2 (5 bases). The V gene lost 2 bases and the J gene lost 3 bases, with 11 bases spanning the gap. Germline V gives CDR1 SNHLY, CDR2 FYNNEI. The CDR3 contains 14 residues. The CDR3 spells CASSERAEDYEQYF. The CDR3 DNA is TGTGCCAGCAGTGAAAGAGCGGAAGACTACGAGCAGTACTTC. Supplemented by reference TRBV2 and TRBJ2-7, the full variable domain reads EPEVTQTPSHQVTQMGQEVILRCVPISNHLYFYWYRQILGQKVEFLVSFYNNEISEKSEIFDDQFSVERPDGSNFTLKIRSTKLEDSAMYFCASSERAEDYEQYFGPGTRLTVT.

This CDR3 is CASSVGTGNQPQHF. CDR3 DNA: TGTGCCAGCAGCGTAGGGACGGGCAATCAGCCCCAGCATTTT. This chain links TRBV9 with TRBJ1-5; D call uncertain. Trimming took off 0 bases at V and 2 bases at J, with 6 bases between the two ends. CDR3 length: 14 residues. Germline CDR1 reads SGDLS; CDR2 reads YYNGEE. Complete variable domain (other parts from reference TRBV9 and TRBJ1-5): DSGVTQTPKHLITATGQRVTLRCSPRSGDLSVYWYQQSLDQGLQFLIQYYNGEERAKGNILERFSAQQFPDLHSELNLSSLELGDSALYFCASSVGTGNQPQHFGDGTRLSIL.

This clonotype came up once. This chain joins TRBV24-1 and TRBJ1-1; D gene unclear. Trimming took off 4 bases at V and 10 bases at J, with 12 bases between the two ends. Germline assignment: CDR1 KGHDR and CDR2 SFDVKD. This CDR3 spans 12 amino acids. CDR3 sequence reads: CATSDPGSSAFF. The CDR3 bases are TGTGCCACCAGTGACCCCGGGTCGTCAGCTTTCTTT.

This rearrangement joins TRBV2 to TRBJ1-5; 9 positions match TRBD1. Germline CDR1 and CDR2: SNHLY and FYNNEI. J lost 7 bases, V lost 9 bases, and 13 bases had no gene match. CDR3 length: 15 amino acids. The CDR3 loop is CASDSRDRALQPQHF. CDR3 coding DNA: TGTGCCAGTGATTCCCGGGACAGGGCTCTCCAGCCCCAGCATTTT.

For this clonotype: This may stem from a read error, because a much larger clone lies one nucleotide away. The CDR3 sequence: CASSSTGNSNQPQHF. In nucleotides, the CDR3 is TGTGCCAGCAGCTCCACAGGGAATAGCAATCAGCCCCAGCATTTT. The chain employs TRBV7-9 and TRBJ1-5; D may be TRBD1 (6 bases). Between the trimmed V and J ends, which lost 4 bases and 0 bases, there was a span of 10 bases. There are 15 residues in the CDR3. Germline CDR1 is SEHNR and CDR2 is FQNEAQ (reference sequence).

This clonotype was detected ten times or more. The gene calls are TRBV7-3 and TRBJ1-2; TRBD1 might be the D (5 bases). V was cut by 2 bases and J by 6 bases, with 13 bases left in between. CDR1 is SGHTA, CDR2 FQGTGA, per germline. CDR3 size: 14 residues. Written as DNA, the CDR3 is TGTGCCAGCAGCTTATCAGGGCCCTCGGATGGCTACACCTTC. Translating it yields CASSLSGPSDGYTF.

Remarks on this clonotype: One end of the junction varies from germline; a read error may be responsible. V is TRBV7-9 and J is TRBJ2-7, with a possible D match to TRBD2 (5 bases). Germline-derived CDR1 and CDR2 are SEHNR and FQNEAQ (reference sequence). This CDR3 spans 15 amino acids. CDR3 residues: CASSQDGLNSYEQYF. CDR3 sequence (DNA): TGCGCCAGCAGCCAAGATGGACTTAATTCCTACGAGCAGTACTTC.

The genes are TRBV10-3 and TRBJ1-2; TRBD1 is a possible D gene (5 bases). This CDR3 is built from 13 residues. Trimming shortened V by 2 bases and J by 3 bases, and 7 bases separated the two germline ends. Germline values: CDR1 ENHRY, CDR2 SYGVKD. CDR3: CAISELGDYGYTF. CDR3 nucleotide sequence: TGTGCCATCAGTGAGCTGGGGGACTATGGCTACACCTTC.

The J gene is TRBJ1-5, the V gene TRBV7-9; weak D call: TRBD1 (5 bases). The germline gives CDR1 SEHNR, CDR2 FQNEAQ (reference sequence). This CDR3 spans 17 amino acids. Trimming removed 0 bases from V and 0 bases from J, with 12 bases in between. CDR3 in amino acids: CASSLAAAGHSNQPQHF. CDR3 sequence (DNA): TGTGCCAGCAGCTTAGCGGCTGCAGGGCATAGCAATCAGCCCCAGCATTTT.

The rearrangement joins TRBV2 to TRBJ1-2; TRBD1 might be the D (5 bases). V lost 1 base to trimming and J lost 11 bases, with 8 bases between them. This CDR3 comprises 11 residues. Germline assignment: CDR1 SNHLY and CDR2 FYNNEI. DNA of the CDR3: TGTGCCAGCAGTGAAGTGGGACGTTACACCTTC. Residues: CASSEVGRYTF.

Concerning this clonotype itself: This may come from a read error, since a much larger clone is one base off. The rearrangement links TRBV19 to TRBJ2-7; D possibly matches TRBD1 or TRBD2 (7 bases each). The germline gives CDR1 LNHDA, CDR2 SQIVND (reference sequence). This CDR3 is built from 15 residues. The CDR3 region has the DNA TGTGCCAGCAGGGACTACCGGGACAGTTCCTGCGAGCAGTACTTC. This encodes CASRDYRDSSCEQYF.

J is TRBJ2-7 and V is TRBV7-2; 8 bases are shared with TRBD1. From germline, CDR1 is SGHTA and CDR2 FQGNSA. The junction had 8 bases not matched to a gene; V was cut back by 2 bases and J by 5 bases. The CDR3 contains 15 residues. This chain's CDR3 is CASSLWTGSLNEQYF. Here the CDR3 DNA reads TGTGCCAGCAGCTTATGGACAGGGAGTTTAAACGAGCAGTACTTC.

In DNA, the CDR3 is TGTGCCAGCAGCTTGCGGCAGCGTCTCAATCAGCCCCAGCATTTT. This sequence encodes CASSLRQRLNQPQHF. V gene TRBV5-6 combines with J gene TRBJ1-5; D gene ambiguous. Germline CDR1 is SGHDT and CDR2 is YYEEEE. The CDR3 is 15 residues long. Trimming took off 1 base at V and 3 bases at J, with 11 bases between the two ends.

This clonotype has only a few counts. The V call is TRBV9, the J call TRBJ2-2; no reliable D call. Germline V lookup: CDR1 SGDLS, CDR2 YYNGEE. With 2 bases removed from V and 4 bases from J, the gap between germline ends came to 12 bases. This CDR3 is 15 amino acids long. The CDR3 sequence is CASSVSSSPTGELFF. CDR3 nucleotides: TGTGCCAGCAGCGTGAGTAGCTCCCCCACCGGGGAGCTGTTTTTT.

The gene calls are TRBV7-2 and TRBJ1-2, with 7 bases fitting TRBD1. In germline, CDR1 is SGHTA, CDR2 FQGNSA. CDR3 length equals 15 residues. V was pared by 7 bases and J by 6 bases, with 14 bases of the junction left unmatched. DNA of the CDR3: TGTGCCAGCAATCTTGGACAGGCCGCTTTAGATGGCTACACCTTC. It codes for CASNLGQAALDGYTF.

Notes on this clonotype: The junction shows a germline mismatch at one end, possibly a read error. The genes are TRBV25-1 and TRBJ1-2; 7 bases fit TRBD1. Per the germline V gene, CDR1 is MGHDK and CDR2 is SYGVNS. The CDR3 runs to 15 residues. CDR3 residues: CASSQLKTGFGGYTF. CDR3 coding DNA: TGCGCCAGCAGCCAACTAAAGACAGGGTTCGGTGGCTACACCTTC.